Listed below are T cell receptor beta chains from one sample, sequenced in a study of blood T cell repertoires in COVID-19. TCRdb's copy holds only in-frame clones and misses some; the assay was immunoSEQ multiplex PCR. The sample holds about 250,000 clones, 88% seen once. The specimen was peripheral blood. These TCRs come from an elderly man with acute or convalescent COVID-19. The CDR3 runs from the conserved cysteine through the conserved F or W. A D gene is named only where the DNA matches it firmly. Some rows have no size entry. The others give once, few or many, or a class for an expanded clone.

abundance,v_gene,d_gene,j_gene,CDR3aa,CDR3nt
once,TRBV7-3,-,TRBJ2-2,CASSLNRAEAGELFF,TGTGCCAGCAGCTTAAACAGAGCGGAGGCCGGGGAGCTGTTTTTT
-,TRBV6-1,-,TRBJ1-1,CASRALGGNTEAFF,TGTGCCAGCAGGGCCCTCGGCGGGAACACTGAAGCTTTCTTT
-,TRBV6-4,-,TRBJ1-1,CASSASQESTEAFF,TGTGCCAGCAGTGCCTCACAGGAGTCCACTGAAGCTTTCTTT
-,TRBV29-1,TRBD1,TRBJ1-2,CSTDREGYTF,TGCAGTACGGACAGGGAAGGCTACACCTTC
-,TRBV4-2,TRBD1,TRBJ1-1,CASSQWTGTGGTEAFF,TGTGCCAGCAGCCAATGGACCGGGACAGGGGGTACTGAAGCTTTCTTT
-,TRBV7-2,-,TRBJ1-2,CASSLKRVGYGYTF,TGTGCCAGCAGCTTAAAGAGGGTGGGCTATGGCTACACCTTC
few,TRBV3-1/TRBV3-2,-,TRBJ2-7,CASSQDAESYEQYF,TGTGCCAGCAGCCAAGATGCGGAGTCCTACGAGCAGTACTTC
-,TRBV7-9,-,TRBJ2-1,CATNGDSFNEQFF,TGTGCCACTAACGGGGACTCCTTCAATGAGCAGTTCTTC
-,TRBV5-8,TRBD1,TRBJ1-2,CASSRDRGRDGYTF,TGTGCCAGCAGCCGAGACAGGGGGCGGGATGGCTACACCTTC
-,TRBV29-1,TRBD1,TRBJ1-1,CSVGDRTNTEAFF,TGCAGCGTGGGGGACAGGACGAACACTGAAGCTTTCTTT
-,TRBV19,TRBD1,TRBJ2-1,CASSRSRQGWVNNEQFF,TGTGCCAGTAGTAGAAGCAGACAGGGGTGGGTTAACAATGAGCAGTTCTTC
-,TRBV9,-,TRBJ2-3,CASSVGTGSTDTQYF,TGTGCCAGCAGCGTAGGGACGGGGAGCACAGATACGCAGTATTTT
few,TRBV2,-,TRBJ2-1,CASFTSSYNEQFF,TGTGCCAGCTTCACTAGCTCCTACAATGAGCAGTTCTTC
-,TRBV4-1,-,TRBJ2-1,CASSQVAPGVDEQFF,TGCGCCAGCAGCCAAGTAGCTCCGGGAGTCGATGAGCAGTTCTTC
-,TRBV3-1/TRBV3-2,-,TRBJ2-3,CASTTTPTDTQYF,TGTGCCAGCACTACGACACCCACAGATACGCAGTATTTT
-,TRBV9,TRBD1,TRBJ2-1,CASREVGDSYNEQFF,TGTGCCAGCAGAGAGGTTGGGGACAGCTACAATGAGCAGTTCTTC
few,TRBV7-6,TRBD1,TRBJ2-7,CASSAGQGTYEQYF,TGTGCCAGCAGCGCCGGACAGGGAACCTACGAGCAGTACTTC
-,TRBV28,-,TRBJ1-5,CASSLHSDLYQPQHF,TGTGCCAGCAGTCTGCACTCGGACTTATATCAGCCCCAGCATTTT
-,TRBV5-1,-,TRBJ2-7,CASSLDPGDIDEQYF,TGCGCCAGCAGCTTGGATCCTGGTGACATCGACGAGCAGTACTTC
once,TRBV6-5,-,TRBJ1-5,CASRVTVAQPQHF,TGTGCCAGCAGAGTGACAGTAGCCCAGCCCCAGCATTTT
-,TRBV6-5,-,TRBJ1-6,CASTRGNDSPLHF,TGTGCCAGCACCAGGGGAAATGATTCACCCCTCCACTTT
-,TRBV14,-,TRBJ1-4,CASSQDGGYAEKLFF,TGTGCCAGCAGCCAAGACGGAGGGTACGCTGAAAAACTGTTTTTT
-,TRBV5-8,-,TRBJ2-7,CASSLRRAGEQYF,TGTGCCAGCAGCTTAAGGAGGGCGGGAGAGCAGTACTTC